This T cell receptor (beta chain) comes out of a study of cytomegalovirus exposure and HLA in healthy donors. The V and J ends lost 2 bases and 9 bases, in that order; junction bases with no gene match: 11. This CDR3 is built from 17 residues. Germline CDR1 is SEHNR and CDR2 is FQNEAQ (reference sequence). Study-level findings and limits: According to the study, some 160 TCR beta chains were cytomegalovirus-associated. More clonal expansion characterized HLA-associated TCR beta chains than equally common others in a later analysis.

For this clone: Its target is unknown.

It was with 60 Vbeta and 13 Jbeta primers that the PCR ran. Profiling relied on immunoSEQ multiplex PCR, and the TCRdb table lists in-frame clones only, not all of them. The ten top clones account for about 0.79%, within a sample of some 150,000 clones. This clonotype originated in a woman younger than 35 in good health and CMV-seropositive. Material: PBMCs. The V call is TRBV7-9, the J call TRBJ2-1, with 12 positions matching TRBD2. CDR3 sequence: CASSLTRLAGDLFEQFF. The DNA of the CDR3 is TGTGCCAGCAGCTTAACCAGACTAGCGGGAGACCTCTTTGAGCAGTTCTTC.